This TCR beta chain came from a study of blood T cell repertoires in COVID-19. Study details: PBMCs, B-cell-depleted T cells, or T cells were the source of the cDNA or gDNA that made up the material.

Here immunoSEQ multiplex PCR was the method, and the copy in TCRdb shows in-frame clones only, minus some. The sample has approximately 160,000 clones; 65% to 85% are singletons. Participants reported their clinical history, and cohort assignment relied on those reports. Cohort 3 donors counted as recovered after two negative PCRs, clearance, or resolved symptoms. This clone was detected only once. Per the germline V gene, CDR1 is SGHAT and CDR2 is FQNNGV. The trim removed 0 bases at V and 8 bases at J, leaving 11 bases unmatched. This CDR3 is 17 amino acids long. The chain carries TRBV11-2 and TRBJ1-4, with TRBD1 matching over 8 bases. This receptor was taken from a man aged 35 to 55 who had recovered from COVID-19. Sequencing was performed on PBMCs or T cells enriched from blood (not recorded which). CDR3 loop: CASSLDSSQGAEEKLFF. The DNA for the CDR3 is TGTGCCAGCAGCTTAGACTCTAGTCAGGGGGCTGAGGAAAAACTGTTTTTT.